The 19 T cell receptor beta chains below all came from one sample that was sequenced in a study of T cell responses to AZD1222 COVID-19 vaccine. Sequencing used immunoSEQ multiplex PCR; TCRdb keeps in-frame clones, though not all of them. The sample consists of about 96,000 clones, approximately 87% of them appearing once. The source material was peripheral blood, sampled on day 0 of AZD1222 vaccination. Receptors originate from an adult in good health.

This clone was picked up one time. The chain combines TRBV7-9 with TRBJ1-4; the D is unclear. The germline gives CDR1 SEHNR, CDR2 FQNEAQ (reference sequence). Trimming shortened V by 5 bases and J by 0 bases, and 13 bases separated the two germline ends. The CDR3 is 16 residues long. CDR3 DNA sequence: TGTGCCAGCAGCAGAGGGCTGTCGCCAACTAATGAAAAACTGTTTTTT. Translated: CASSRGLSPTNEKLFF.

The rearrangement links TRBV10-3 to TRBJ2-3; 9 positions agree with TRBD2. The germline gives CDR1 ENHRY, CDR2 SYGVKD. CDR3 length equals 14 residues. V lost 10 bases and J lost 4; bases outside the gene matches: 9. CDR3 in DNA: TGTGCCACCCATAGCGGGAGTGGGGCAGATACGCAGTATTTT. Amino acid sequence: CATHSGSGADTQYF.

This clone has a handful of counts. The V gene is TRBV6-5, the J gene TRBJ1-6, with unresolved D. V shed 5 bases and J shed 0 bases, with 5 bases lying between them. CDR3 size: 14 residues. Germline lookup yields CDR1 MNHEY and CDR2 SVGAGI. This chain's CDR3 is CASSTSSYNSPLHF. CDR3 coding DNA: TGTGCCAGCAGTACTAGCTCCTATAATTCACCCCTCCACTTT.

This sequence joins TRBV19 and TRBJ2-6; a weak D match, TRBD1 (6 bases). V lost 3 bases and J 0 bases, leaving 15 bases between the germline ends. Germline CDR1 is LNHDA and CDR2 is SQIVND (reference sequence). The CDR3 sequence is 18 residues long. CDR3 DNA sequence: TGTGCCAGTAGTATTCTGGGACACCATACCTCTGGGGCCAACGTCCTGACTTTC. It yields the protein CASSILGHHTSGANVLTF.

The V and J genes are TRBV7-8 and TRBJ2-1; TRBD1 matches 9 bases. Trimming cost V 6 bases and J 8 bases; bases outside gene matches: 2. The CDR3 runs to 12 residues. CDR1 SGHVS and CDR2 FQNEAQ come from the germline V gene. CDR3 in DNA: TGTGCCAGCAGGCGGGACAGGGATGAGCAGTTCTTC. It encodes CASRRDRDEQFF.

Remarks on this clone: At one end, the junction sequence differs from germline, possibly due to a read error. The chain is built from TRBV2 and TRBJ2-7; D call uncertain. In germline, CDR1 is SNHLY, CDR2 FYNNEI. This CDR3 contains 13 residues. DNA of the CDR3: TGTGCCAGCAGAGAAGGCAGCTCCTACGAGCAGTACTTC. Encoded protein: CASREGSSYEQYF.

CDR3 region: CASSLRGGSPLHF. CDR3 coding DNA: TGTGCCAGTAGCCTGCGTGGAGGCTCACCCCTCCACTTT. J is TRBJ1-6 and V is TRBV19, with D uncertain. The CDR3 has 13 residues. Trimming took 6 bases from V and 10 from J, leaving 13 bases between them. Looked up from germline, CDR1 is LNHDA and CDR2 is SQIVND (reference sequence). The whole variable domain, filled in from reference TRBV19 and TRBJ1-6, reads DGGITQSPKYLFRKEGQNVTLSCEQNLNHDAMYWYRQDPGQGLRLIYYSQIVNDFQKGDIAEGYSVSREKKESFPLTVTSAQKNPTAFYLCASSLRGGSPLHFGNGTRLTVT.

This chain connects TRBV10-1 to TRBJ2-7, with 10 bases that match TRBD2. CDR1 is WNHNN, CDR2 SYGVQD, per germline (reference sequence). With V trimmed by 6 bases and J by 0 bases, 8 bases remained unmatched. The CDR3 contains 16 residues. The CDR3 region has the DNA TGCGCCAGCAGGAGGGCACTAGCGGGATCCTCCTACGAGCAGTACTTC. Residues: CASRRALAGSSYEQYF.

The CDR3 DNA follows: TGCAGTGGGGCGGGAGGCTACGAGCAGTACTTC. It codes for CSGAGGYEQYF. V gene TRBV20-1 combines with J gene TRBJ2-7, with 8 bases that match TRBD2. The trim removed 7 bases at V and 3 bases at J, leaving 2 bases unmatched. The CDR3 contains 11 residues. CDR1 DFQATT and CDR2 SNEGSKA come from the germline V gene (reference sequence).

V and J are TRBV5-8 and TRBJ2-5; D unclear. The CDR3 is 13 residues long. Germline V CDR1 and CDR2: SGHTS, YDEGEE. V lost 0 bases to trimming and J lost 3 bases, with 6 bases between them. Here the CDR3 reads CASSLASEETQYF. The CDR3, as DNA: TGTGCCAGCAGCTTGGCGAGCGAAGAGACCCAGTACTTC.

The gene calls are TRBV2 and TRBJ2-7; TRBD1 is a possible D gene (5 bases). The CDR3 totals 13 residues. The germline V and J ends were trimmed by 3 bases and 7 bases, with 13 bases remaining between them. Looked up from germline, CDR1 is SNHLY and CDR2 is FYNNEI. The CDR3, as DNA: TGTGCCAGCAGTGATCAGGGATCGAGGGAGCAGTACTTC. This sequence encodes CASSDQGSREQYF.

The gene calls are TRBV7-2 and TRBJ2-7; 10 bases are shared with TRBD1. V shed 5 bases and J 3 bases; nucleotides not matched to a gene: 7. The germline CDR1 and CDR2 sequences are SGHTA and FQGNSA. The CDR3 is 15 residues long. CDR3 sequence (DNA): TGTGCCAGCAGCCTTACCGGGACAGGGGACTACGAGCAGTACTTC. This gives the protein CASSLTGTGDYEQYF.

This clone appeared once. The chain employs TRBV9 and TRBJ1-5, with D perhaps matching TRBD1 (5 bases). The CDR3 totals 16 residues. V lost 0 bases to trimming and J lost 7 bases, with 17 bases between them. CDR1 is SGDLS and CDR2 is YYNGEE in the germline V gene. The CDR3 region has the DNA TGTGCCAGCAGCGTAGGGGACCTAGGGGTAGGGCAGCCCCAGCATTTT. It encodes CASSVGDLGVGQPQHF.

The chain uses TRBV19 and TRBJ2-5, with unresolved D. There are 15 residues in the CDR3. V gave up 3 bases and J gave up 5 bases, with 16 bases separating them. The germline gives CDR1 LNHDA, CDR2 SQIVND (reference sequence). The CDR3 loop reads CASSIVDGPRETQYF. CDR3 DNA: TGTGCCAGTAGTATCGTGGACGGACCTAGGGAGACCCAGTACTTC. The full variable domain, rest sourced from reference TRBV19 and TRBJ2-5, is DGGITQSPKYLFRKEGQNVTLSCEQNLNHDAMYWYRQDPGQGLRLIYYSQIVNDFQKGDIAEGYSVSREKKESFPLTVTSAQKNPTAFYLCASSIVDGPRETQYFGPGTRLLVL.

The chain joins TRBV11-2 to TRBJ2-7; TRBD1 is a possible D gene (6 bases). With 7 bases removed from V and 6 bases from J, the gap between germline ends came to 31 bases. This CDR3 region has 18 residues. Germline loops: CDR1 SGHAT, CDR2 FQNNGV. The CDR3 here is CASTVGQILGPTHPEQYF. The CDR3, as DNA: TGTGCCAGCACCGTAGGACAGATCCTTGGGCCCACCCACCCCGAGCAGTACTTC. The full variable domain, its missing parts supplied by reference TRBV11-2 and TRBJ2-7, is EAGVAQSPRYKIIEKRQSVAFWCNPISGHATLYWYQQILGQGPKLLIQFQNNGVVDDSQLPKDRFSAERLKGVDSTLKIQPAKLEDSAVYLCASTVGQILGPTHPEQYFGPGTRLTVT.

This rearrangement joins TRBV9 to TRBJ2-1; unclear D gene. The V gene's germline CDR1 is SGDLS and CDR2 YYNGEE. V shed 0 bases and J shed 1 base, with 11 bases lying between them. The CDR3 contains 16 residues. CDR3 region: CASSVATGRSYNEQFF. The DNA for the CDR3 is TGTGCCAGCAGCGTAGCTACGGGCAGATCCTACAATGAGCAGTTCTTC.

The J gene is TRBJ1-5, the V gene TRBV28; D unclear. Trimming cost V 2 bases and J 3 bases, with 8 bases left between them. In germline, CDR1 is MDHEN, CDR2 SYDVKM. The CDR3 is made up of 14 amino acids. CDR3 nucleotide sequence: TGTGCCAGCAGTTTAGGCCAGCACAATCAGCCCCAGCATTTT. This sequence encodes CASSLGQHNQPQHF.

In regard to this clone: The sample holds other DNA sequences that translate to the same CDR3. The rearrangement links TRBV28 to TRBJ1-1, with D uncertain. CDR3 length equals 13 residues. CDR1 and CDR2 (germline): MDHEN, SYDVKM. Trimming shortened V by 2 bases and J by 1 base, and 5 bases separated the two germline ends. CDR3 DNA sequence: TGTGCCAGCAGTTTAGAGGGGAACACTGAAGCTTTCTTT. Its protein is CASSLEGNTEAFF.

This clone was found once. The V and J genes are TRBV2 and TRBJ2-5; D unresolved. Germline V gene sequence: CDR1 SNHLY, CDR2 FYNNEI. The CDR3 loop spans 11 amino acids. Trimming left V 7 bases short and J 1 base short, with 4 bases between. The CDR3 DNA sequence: TGTGCCAGCACCCCCCAAGAGACCCAGTACTTC. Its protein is CASTPQETQYF.